These T cell receptor beta chains were read from a single sample in a study of cytomegalovirus exposure and HLA in healthy donors. Some clones are missing from TCRdb's copy, which holds only in-frame ones; the method was immunoSEQ multiplex PCR. The table lists 90,000 to 100,000 clones, roughly 70% of them singletons, with 1.8% in the top ten. Sample: PBMCs. These receptors all stem from a male donor in good health and CMV-seronegative. Each CDR3 is given with its conserved first and last residue. D genes are given only for firm matches. Some rows mark clone size as missing; the rest say once, few, many or name a class of expanded clone.

-,TRBV30,TRBJ1-4,-,CAWSTPGKGATNEKLFF,TGTGCCTGGAGTACCCCCGGGAAGGGCGCAACTAATGAAAAACTGTTTTTT
-,TRBV7-9,TRBJ2-5,-,CASSLGQLQETQYF,TGTGCCAGCAGCTTAGGGCAGTTACAAGAGACCCAGTACTTC
once,TRBV11-3,TRBJ2-1,TRBD2,CASSLTGTSGSPSLSEQFF,TGTGCCAGCAGCCTCACCGGGACTAGCGGGAGCCCGTCTCTTTCGGAGCAGTTCTTC
-,TRBV6-5,TRBJ1-1,TRBD1,CASSPHNRGRAEAFF,TGTGCCAGCAGTCCCCATAACAGGGGGAGGGCTGAAGCTTTCTTT
-,TRBV6-5,TRBJ1-4,-,CASSYGMGTNEKLFF,TGTGCCAGCAGTTACGGAATGGGGACAAATGAAAAACTGTTTTTT
few,TRBV28,TRBJ2-5,-,CASSPFGGRRETQYF,TGTGCCAGCAGCCCGTTTGGGGGCCGGCGGGAGACCCAGTACTTC
-,TRBV6-5,TRBJ2-7,TRBD2,CASSYGGTSSLYEQYF,TGTGCCAGCAGTTACGGGGGGACTAGCAGCCTCTACGAGCAGTACTTC
-,TRBV6-5,TRBJ2-7,TRBD2,CASSYSIAGVQYF,TGTGCCAGCAGTTACTCTATAGCGGGAGTGCAGTACTTC
-,TRBV28,TRBJ1-2,TRBD1,CASSYAGQGNGYTF,TGTGCCAGCAGTTATGCGGGACAGGGGAATGGCTACACCTTC
-,TRBV2,TRBJ2-7,-,CASSGQGHSREQYF,TGTGCCAGCAGTGGGCAGGGGCACTCCCGCGAGCAGTACTTC
few,TRBV30,TRBJ2-1,TRBD2,CAWDQTSGNEQFF,TGTGCCTGGGACCAAACTAGCGGCAATGAGCAGTTCTTC
-,TRBV7-3,TRBJ2-1,-,CASSSSGERGEQFF,TGTGCCAGCAGCTCCTCAGGGGAACGGGGTGAGCAGTTCTTC
few,TRBV2,TRBJ2-1,TRBD2,CASISGEQFF,TGTGCCAGCATTAGCGGGGAGCAGTTCTTC
-,TRBV28,TRBJ2-7,TRBD1,CASSSHPGQGNGEQYF,TGTGCCAGCAGTTCTCACCCGGGACAGGGGAATGGCGAGCAGTACTTC
-,TRBV2,TRBJ1-4,TRBD1,CASRNQQGEKLFF,TGTGCCAGCAGGAACCAACAGGGGGAAAAACTGTTTTTT
-,TRBV10-3,TRBJ2-1,TRBD1,CAVNRDRGNNEQFF,TGTGCCGTCAACCGGGACAGGGGGAACAATGAGCAGTTCTTC
-,TRBV27,TRBJ1-4,-,CASSPDRYEVNAKLFF,TGTGCCAGCAGTCCGGACAGATATGAGGTTAATGCAAAACTGTTTTTT
-,TRBV5-1,TRBJ2-2,TRBD2,CASSTWTSGANTGELFF,TGCGCCAGCAGCACCTGGACTAGCGGCGCGAACACCGGGGAGCTGTTTTTT
-,TRBV9,TRBJ1-4,TRBD1,CASSVGGQGARGEKLFF,TGTGCCAGCAGCGTAGGGGGACAGGGGGCGCGAGGTGAAAAACTGTTTTTT
-,TRBV5-1,TRBJ1-2,-,CASTQGSSTANYGYTF,TGCGCCAGCACCCAGGGGTCCTCGACTGCTAACTATGGCTACACCTTC
-,TRBV4-1,TRBJ1-4,-,CASSETWQINEKLFF,TGCGCCAGCAGCGAAACGTGGCAGATTAATGAAAAACTGTTTTTT
-,TRBV19,TRBJ2-1,-,CASSRSGGNNEQFF,TGTGCCAGTAGTAGGTCGGGCGGGAACAATGAGCAGTTCTTC
-,TRBV7-7,TRBJ2-7,-,CASSFPLQYF,TGTGCTAGCAGCTTCCCCCTGCAGTACTTC
once,TRBV28,TRBJ1-1,TRBD1,CASRSGTGTPKNTEAFF,TGTGCCAGCAGATCCGGGACAGGGACCCCTAAGAACACTGAAGCTTTCTTT
-,TRBV20-1,TRBJ2-7,-,CSALLEYEQYF,TGCAGTGCCTTACTCGAATACGAGCAGTACTTC
-,TRBV27,TRBJ2-6,-,CASTRGTSGANVLTF,TGTGCCAGCACCCGGGGAACCTCTGGGGCCAACGTCCTGACTTTC
-,TRBV10-3,TRBJ2-7,-,CAISEAKTGFYEQYF,TGTGCCATCAGTGAGGCAAAAACAGGATTCTACGAGCAGTACTTC
-,TRBV10-3,TRBJ2-3,TRBD1,CAISSGQGRTDTQYF,TGTGCCATCAGCTCCGGACAGGGCCGGACAGATACGCAGTATTTT
-,TRBV12-5,TRBJ2-7,TRBD1,CASGPPGQTTYEQYF,TGTGCTAGTGGGCCCCCGGGACAGACAACCTACGAGCAGTACTTC
-,TRBV9,TRBJ2-1,TRBD2,CASSVEGTSGYNEQFF,TGTGCCAGCAGCGTAGAAGGGACTAGCGGATACAATGAGCAGTTCTTC
-,TRBV18,TRBJ2-2,TRBD2,CASSLLLAGVSGTGELFF,TGTGCCAGCTCACTTCTCCTAGCGGGAGTTTCGGGCACCGGGGAGCTGTTTTTT
-,TRBV9,TRBJ1-1,-,CASSVMAENTEAFF,TGTGCCAGCAGCGTAATGGCAGAGAACACTGAAGCTTTCTTT
-,TRBV2,TRBJ2-7,-,CASTEVASSYEQYF,TGTGCCAGCACTGAAGTAGCAAGCTCCTACGAGCAGTACTTC
few,TRBV2,TRBJ1-2,-,CASYHPTGARVDGYTF,TGTGCCAGTTACCACCCGACAGGAGCCCGAGTGGATGGCTACACCTTC
few,TRBV6-5,TRBJ2-1,-,CASSVRTAQNEQFF,TGTGCCAGCAGCGTGAGGACAGCTCAGAATGAGCAGTTCTTC
-,TRBV2,TRBJ2-3,TRBD2,CASRGGTSTDTQYF,TGTGCCAGCAGGGGGGGGACTAGCACAGATACGCAGTATTTT
-,TRBV6-5,TRBJ2-3,-,CASSYSGGIDTQYF,TGTGCCAGCAGTTACTCAGGGGGTATAGATACGCAGTATTTT
-,TRBV23-1,TRBJ2-1,-,CASSRRNDEQFF,TGCGCCAGCAGTCGGCGGAACGATGAGCAGTTCTTC
few,TRBV30,TRBJ2-5,-,CAWSVQVVQYF,TGTGCCTGGAGTGTACAGGTAGTCCAGTACTTC
few,TRBV4-3,TRBJ1-2,-,CASSQERTGHYGYTF,TGCGCCAGCAGCCAAGAGCGTACAGGGCACTATGGCTACACCTTC
-,TRBV28,TRBJ1-2,-,CASSLPGEFNYGYTF,TGTGCCAGCAGTTTACCAGGGGAATTTAACTATGGCTACACCTTC
-,TRBV7-9,TRBJ1-1,-,CASSLVNTEAFF,TGTGCCAGCAGCTTAGTAAACACTGAAGCTTTCTTT
-,TRBV30,TRBJ1-1,-,CALSRTAGREAFF,TGTGCCTTATCCCGGACGGCTGGGAGAGAAGCTTTCTTT
-,TRBV7-3,TRBJ1-2,TRBD1,CASTNPGQEKTGYTF,TGTGCCAGCACCAATCCGGGACAGGAGAAGACGGGCTACACCTTC
-,TRBV5-6,TRBJ1-5,-,CASTIRGRGGNQPQHF,TGTGCCAGCACCATCCGAGGGAGGGGAGGCAATCAGCCCCAGCATTTT
-,TRBV5-1,TRBJ2-6,-,CASSLTGSGANVLTF,TGCGCCAGCAGCTTGACAGGCTCTGGGGCCAACGTCCTGACTTTC
-,TRBV19,TRBJ1-6,-,CASSGGLYSPLHF,TGTGCCAGTAGTGGGGGCCTTTATTCACCCCTCCACTTT
-,TRBV28,TRBJ1-3,-,CASINLAGNTIYF,TGTGCCAGCATCAACCTAGCTGGAAACACCATATATTTT
-,TRBV11-1,TRBJ2-7,TRBD2,CASSLTSGGSYEQYF,TGTGCCAGCAGCTTAACTAGCGGGGGCTCCTACGAGCAGTACTTC